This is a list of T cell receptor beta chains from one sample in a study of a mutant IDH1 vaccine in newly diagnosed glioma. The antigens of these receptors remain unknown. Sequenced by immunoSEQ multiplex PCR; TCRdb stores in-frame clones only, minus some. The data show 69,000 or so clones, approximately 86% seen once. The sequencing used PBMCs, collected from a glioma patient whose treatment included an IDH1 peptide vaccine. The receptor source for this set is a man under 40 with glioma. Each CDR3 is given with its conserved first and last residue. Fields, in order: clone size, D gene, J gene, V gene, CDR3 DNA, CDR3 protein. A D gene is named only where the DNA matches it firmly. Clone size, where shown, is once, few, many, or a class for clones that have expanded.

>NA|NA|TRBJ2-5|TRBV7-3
TGTGCCAGCAGCTTAGAAGGGTCGACGGGGACCCAGTACTTC
CASSLEGSTGTQYF
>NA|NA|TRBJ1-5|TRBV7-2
TGTGCCAGCAGCTCGTCGGGGGCTGGGGTTAGTCAGCCCCAGCATTTT
CASSSSGAGVSQPQHF
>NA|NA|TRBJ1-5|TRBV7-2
TGTGCCAGCAGCTTAAGCGAGCAGCCCCAGCATTTT
CASSLSEQPQHF
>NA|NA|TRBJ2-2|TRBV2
TGTGCCAGCAGTCAATCAGGGGAGGGGAACACCGGGGAGCTGTTTTTT
CASSQSGEGNTGELFF
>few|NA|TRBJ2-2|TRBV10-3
TGTGCCATCAGTGATCGGGGGAGTGAGGGGGAGCTGTTTTTT
CAISDRGSEGELFF
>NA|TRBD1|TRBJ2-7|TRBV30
TGTGCCTGTCGGGACAGGGTAAACGAGCAGTACTTC
CACRDRVNEQYF
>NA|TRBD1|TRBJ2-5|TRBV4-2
TGTGCCAGCAGCCGTGGGGGGACAGGGGAAGAGACCCAGTACTTC
CASSRGGTGEETQYF
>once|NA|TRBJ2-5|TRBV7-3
TGTGCCAGCAGTCGGGGGCCTCGGGAGACCCAGTACTTC
CASSRGPRETQYF
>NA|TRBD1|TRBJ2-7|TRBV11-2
TGTGCCAGCAGCTTAGGCTGGGGGACAGGGTTTCCCTACGAGCAGTACTTC
CASSLGWGTGFPYEQYF
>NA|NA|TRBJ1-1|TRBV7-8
TGTGCCAGCAGCTTAGAGGGGAACACTGAAGCTTTCTTT
CASSLEGNTEAFF
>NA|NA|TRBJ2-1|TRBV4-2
TGTGCCAGCAGCCAAGTGACAAACGATGAGCAGTTCTTC
CASSQVTNDEQFF